These 21 T cell receptor beta chains share one sample of origin, sequenced in a study of blood T cell repertoires in COVID-19. The repertoire was sequenced with immunoSEQ multiplex PCR; TCRdb's copy has only in-frame clones and lacks some. The repertoire holds under 200,000 clones, with around nine tenths as singletons. Specimen: peripheral blood. These receptors were taken from a man aged 50-60 years with acute or convalescent COVID-19.

This chain joins TRBV7-2 and TRBJ2-1, with 9 positions matching TRBD1. This CDR3 comprises 15 residues. CDR1 and CDR2 (germline): SGHTA, FQGNSA. The trim removed 3 bases at V and 6 bases at J, leaving 6 bases unmatched. CDR3 loop: CASSFWGQGSNEQFF. CDR3 sequence (DNA): TGTGCCAGCAGCTTTTGGGGACAGGGTTCCAATGAGCAGTTCTTC.

J is TRBJ1-1 and V is TRBV6-5; TRBD1 is a possible D gene (5 bases). This CDR3 has 15 amino acids. From germline, CDR1 is MNHEY and CDR2 SVGAGI. Deletions cut 7 bases from V and 4 bases from J, with 19 bases between. This chain's CDR3 is CASTLLIGEGTEAFF. The CDR3 nucleotides read TGTGCCAGCACCTTGCTGATAGGGGAAGGCACTGAAGCTTTCTTT.

The chain joins TRBV12-5 to TRBJ2-2; 7 bases line up with TRBD2. Losses at the gene ends were 1 base for V and 7 bases for J; bases not matched to a gene: 12. The CDR3 is 17 amino acids. Germline V lookup: CDR1 LGHNT, CDR2 FRNRAP. Here the CDR3 DNA reads TGTGCTAGTGGTTTGGGAACCTCTGGACTAGTCGTCGGGGAGCTGTTTTTT. It translates to CASGLGTSGLVVGELFF. The whole variable domain, remainder taken from reference TRBV12-5 and TRBJ2-2, is DARVTQTPRHKVTEMGQEVTMRCQPILGHNTVFWYRQTMMQGLELLAYFRNRAPLDDSGMPKDRFSAEMPDATLATLKIQPSEPRDSAVYFCASGLGTSGLVVGELFFGEGSRLTVL.

This rearrangement joins TRBV24-1 to TRBJ1-1; 9 bases line up with TRBD1. The CDR3 is made up of 16 amino acids. Looked up from germline, CDR1 is KGHDR and CDR2 is SFDVKD. V lost 3 bases, J lost 6 bases, and 10 bases stayed unmatched. The CDR3 spells CATSDGPGQGIPEAFF. CDR3 bases: TGTGCCACCAGTGATGGACCGGGACAGGGAATCCCTGAAGCTTTCTTT.

To note about this clone: The junction shows a germline mismatch at one end, possibly a read error. The chain combines TRBV18 with TRBJ1-1, with D possibly being TRBD1 (5 bases). The CDR3 runs 16 residues. Germline lookup yields CDR1 KGHSH and CDR2 LQKENI. This CDR3 reads CASSSPSTGANTEAFF. DNA of the CDR3: TGTGCCAGCTCATCACCCTCTACAGGAGCGAACACTGAAGCTTTCTTT.

V and J are TRBV7-9 and TRBJ1-2; D unclear. The CDR3 loop spans 15 amino acids. Trimming took 5 bases from V and 0 from J, leaving 13 bases between them. Germline V lookup: CDR1 SEHNR, CDR2 FQNEAQ (reference sequence). CDR3 DNA: TGTGCCAGCAGCACCCAATGGGGAGCTAACTATGGCTACACCTTC. It encodes CASSTQWGANYGYTF.

The chain recombines TRBV7-9 with TRBJ2-3, with D tentatively TRBD2 (5 bases). Germline CDR1 and CDR2: SEHNR and FQNEAQ (reference sequence). V gave up 4 bases and J gave up 0 bases, with 11 bases separating them. There are 15 residues in the CDR3. The CDR3 loop reads CASSSLRTSTDTQYF. CDR3 coding DNA: TGTGCCAGCAGCTCTCTTCGGACTAGCACAGATACGCAGTATTTT.

The V gene is TRBV6-5, the J gene TRBJ2-3, with 11 positions matching TRBD1. The germline V gene encodes CDR1 MNHEY and CDR2 SVGAGI. Losses at the gene ends were 7 bases for V and 6 bases for J; bases not matched to a gene: 9. CDR3 length: 15 residues. CDR3 nucleotides: TGTGCCAGCACCAAGCGGACAGGGGGCTGGGATACGCAGTATTTT. This gives the protein CASTKRTGGWDTQYF.

The chain links TRBV29-1 to TRBJ1-1, with D perhaps TRBD1 (6 bases). V was trimmed by 7 bases and J by 4 bases, leaving 7 bases between them. The CDR3 is made up of 10 amino acids. The germline V gene encodes CDR1 SQVTM and CDR2 ANQGSEA. The CDR3 here is CSGGGTEAFF. In DNA form, the CDR3 reads TGCAGCGGAGGGGGCACTGAAGCTTTCTTT. The full variable domain, with the rest looked up from reference TRBV29-1 and TRBJ1-1, is SAVISQKPSRDICQRGTSLTIQCQVDSQVTMMFWYRQQPGQSLTLIATANQGSEATYESGFVIDKFPISRPNLTFSTLTVSNMSPEDSSIYLCSGGGTEAFFGQGTRLTVV.

This sequence joins TRBV7-2 and TRBJ2-3; TRBD2 is a possible D gene (5 bases). CDR1 and CDR2 (germline): SGHTA, FQGNSA. CDR3 length: 13 residues. The V end was cut by 7 bases, the J end by 6 bases, with 14 bases between. The CDR3 sequence is CASTIRETDTQYF. In DNA, the CDR3 is TGTGCCAGCACTATTAGGGAGACCGATACGCAGTATTTT.

V usage is TRBV15 and J usage is TRBJ2-1; D possibly corresponds to TRBD2 (6 bases). Germline CDR1 and CDR2: LNHNV and YYDKDF (reference sequence). Trimming shortened V by 4 bases and J by 2 bases, and 12 bases separated the two germline ends. The CDR3 has 15 residues. The CDR3 DNA is TGTGCCACCAGCATTGGGAGGTTCCCCTACAATGAGCAGTTCTTC. Protein sequence: CATSIGRFPYNEQFF.

The chain has TRBV2 and TRBJ2-7; 11 nucleotides align to TRBD2. Germline V lookup: CDR1 SNHLY, CDR2 FYNNEI. The CDR3 is made up of 12 amino acids. Trimming at V came to 7 bases and at J to 9 bases, leaving 5 bases not matched to a gene. CDR3 DNA sequence: TGTGCCAGCAAACTAGCGGGAGACTTGCAGTACTTC. Protein sequence: CASKLAGDLQYF.

The rearrangement links TRBV4-1 to TRBJ1-5; D is unresolved. Trimming removed 0 bases from V and 3 bases from J, with 15 bases in between. This CDR3 has 17 amino acids. The germline V gene has CDR1 MGHRA and CDR2 YSYEKL. CDR3 sequence: CASSQDATGGYNQPQHF. The CDR3 DNA follows: TGCGCCAGCAGCCAAGATGCAACGGGAGGGTACAATCAGCCCCAGCATTTT.

The genes are TRBV7-6 and TRBJ2-6; D remains ambiguous. In germline, CDR1 is SGHVS, CDR2 FNYEAQ. Trimming removed 0 bases from V and 0 bases from J, with 6 bases in between. This CDR3 spans 16 amino acids. CDR3 DNA sequence: TGTGCCAGCAGCTTAGCGCTTAGCTCTGGGGCCAACGTCCTGACTTTC. As protein: CASSLALSSGANVLTF. Variable domain in full (rest from reference TRBV7-6 and TRBJ2-6): GAGVSQSPRYKVTKRGQDVALRCDPISGHVSLYWYRQALGQGPEFLTYFNYEAQQDKSGLPNDRFSAERPEGSISTLTIQRTEQRDSAMYRCASSLALSSGANVLTFGAGSRLTVL.

The chain combines TRBV2 with TRBJ1-3; D unresolved. V shed 5 bases and J shed 0 bases, with 5 bases lying between them. This CDR3 has 13 residues. CDR1 is SNHLY and CDR2 is FYNNEI in the germline V gene. The CDR3 DNA sequence: TGTGCCAGCAGTTTCGGCTCTGGAAACACCATATATTTT. It codes for CASSFGSGNTIYF. Looking up the rest from reference TRBV2 and TRBJ1-3 gives the full variable domain: EPEVTQTPSHQVTQMGQEVILRCVPISNHLYFYWYRQILGQKVEFLVSFYNNEISEKSEIFDDQFSVERPDGSNFTLKIRSTKLEDSAMYFCASSFGSGNTIYFGEGSWLTVV.

V usage is TRBV10-3 and J usage is TRBJ2-3; D is perhaps TRBD1 (6 bases). Trimming pared 6 bases from V and 3 bases from J, leaving 10 bases between. Germline V lookup: CDR1 ENHRY, CDR2 SYGVKD. The CDR3 extends over 13 amino acids. The CDR3 sequence is CAISGQGTDTQYF. The CDR3 DNA is TGTGCCATCAGCGGGCAGGGGACAGATACGCAGTATTTT.

The chain couples TRBV29-1 to TRBJ2-3; 7 nucleotides align to TRBD2. Trimming cost V 6 bases and J 1 base; bases outside gene matches: 10. The CDR3 loop spans 15 amino acids. Germline lookup yields CDR1 SQVTM and CDR2 ANQGSEA. CDR3 DNA: TGCAGCGTGTGTCCTGGGCTAGCGGGCACAGATACGCAGTATTTT. This encodes CSVCPGLAGTDTQYF.

The count of this clone is one. This chain joins TRBV28 and TRBJ1-2; D is perhaps TRBD1 (6 bases). CDR1 and CDR2 (germline): MDHEN, SYDVKM. With 4 bases removed from V and 3 bases from J, the gap between germline ends came to 18 bases. This CDR3 spans 16 amino acids. DNA for the CDR3: TGTGCCAGCAGTTCAGAGTTTGGGCAGGGGCACTATGGCTACACCTTC. Protein product: CASSSEFGQGHYGYTF.

A note on this clone: Additional DNA sequences in this sample encode the identical CDR3. The CDR3: CASSIDRDQPQHF. The CDR3 DNA follows: TGTGCCAGTAGTATAGATCGGGATCAGCCCCAGCATTTT. The V and J genes are TRBV19 and TRBJ1-5; no firm D call. Germline lookup yields CDR1 LNHDA and CDR2 SQIVND (reference sequence). V lost 0 bases and J 5 bases, leaving 5 bases between the germline ends. The CDR3 totals 13 residues.

The rearrangement uses TRBV6-5 and TRBJ1-6; unclear D gene. The CDR3 is 13 amino acids. The germline V gene encodes CDR1 MNHEY and CDR2 SVGAGI. The germline V and J ends were trimmed by 0 bases and 7 bases, with 4 bases remaining between them. CDR3 bases: TGTGCCAGCAGTTACTCGGGCAATTCACCCCTCCACTTT. Translated: CASSYSGNSPLHF.

The rearrangement uses TRBV7-8 and TRBJ2-5; 15 nucleotides agree with TRBD2. V was clipped by 3 bases and J by 3 bases; unmatched bases: 5. Germline loops: CDR1 SGHVS, CDR2 FQNEAQ. The CDR3 spans 17 residues. Here the CDR3 reads CASSLRTSGRAEETQYF. Here the CDR3 DNA reads TGTGCCAGCAGCTTGAGGACTAGCGGGAGGGCCGAAGAGACCCAGTACTTC.